The 5 T cell receptor beta chains in this list originate from one sample, sequenced in a study of cytotoxic CD8 clonotypes in ibrutinib-treated CLL. TCRdb's table, derived via immunoSEQ multiplex PCR, lists solely in-frame clones and lacks some. Here the sample spans 75,000 to 90,000 clones, over 65% being singletons. The starting material was PBMCs, obtained after 24 months of ibrutinib treatment. The receptors were gathered from a human donor with chronic lymphocytic leukemia.

The table lists this clone with a few counts. The rearrangement joins TRBV28 to TRBJ1-1; maybe TRBD1 (6 bases). The CDR3 is 14 amino acids. The V and J ends lost 7 bases and 0 bases respectively, with 12 bases between them. Germline V gene sequence: CDR1 MDHEN, CDR2 SYDVKM. The CDR3, as DNA: TGTGCCAGCATCCCAGGGGCCGTGAACACTGAAGCTTTCTTT. Amino acid sequence: CASIPGAVNTEAFF.

This clone was seen many times. This chain links TRBV29-1 with TRBJ2-3; no clear D. V was cut by 6 bases and J by 3 bases, with 10 bases left in between. The CDR3 length is 12 residues. Germline V gene sequence: CDR1 SQVTM, CDR2 ANQGSEA. CDR3 residues: CSVRVQTDTQYF. The CDR3 DNA follows: TGCAGCGTCCGGGTTCAGACAGATACGCAGTATTTT.

The chain has TRBV5-4 and TRBJ2-1, with TRBD2 matching 8 bases. Germline V gene sequence: CDR1 SGHNT, CDR2 YYREEE (reference sequence). CDR3 length: 16 amino acids. Trimming cost V 3 bases and J 5 bases; bases outside gene matches: 10. CDR3 sequence reads: CASSSHLGLAHNEQFF. The DNA for the CDR3 is TGTGCCAGCAGCTCACATCTTGGACTAGCACACAATGAGCAGTTCTTC. The full variable domain, completed using reference TRBV5-4 and TRBJ2-1, is ETGVTQSPTHLIKTRGQQVTLRCSSQSGHNTVSWYQQALGQGPQFIFQYYREEENGRGNFPPRFSGLQFPNYSSELNVNALELDDSALYLCASSSHLGLAHNEQFFGPGTRLTVL.

The chain combines TRBV10-1 with TRBJ2-3, with D perhaps matching TRBD1 (6 bases). V lost 3 bases, J lost 2 bases, and 9 bases lay in between. Germline V gives CDR1 WNHNN, CDR2 SYGVQD (reference sequence). The CDR3 has 14 residues. Here the CDR3 reads CASSEGGATDTQYF. CDR3 DNA sequence: TGCGCCAGCAGTGAAGGGGGAGCCACAGATACGCAGTATTTT.

The DNA for the CDR3 is TGTGCCAGCAGCTTTTCGTCCGACTTATACTATGGCTACACCTTC. This encodes CASSFSSDLYYGYTF. V and J are TRBV5-4 and TRBJ1-2, with D uncertain. The CDR3 consists of 15 residues. V lost 2 bases and J 3 bases, leaving 14 bases between the germline ends. Germline CDR1 is SGHNT and CDR2 is YYREEE (reference sequence).